The rows below give T cell receptor beta chains drawn from one sample of a study. TCRdb itself ran the 5' RACE reads through MiXCR, one entry per CDR3 protein. This sample has more than 550 distinct CDR3 sequences, with 20% to 25% found just once. The material sequenced was gluten tetramer+ CD4+ T cells from blood or duodenal biopsy (not recorded which); whether cultured is not recorded, taken while untreated, on a gluten-free diet, or during gluten challenge (not recorded which). The receptors come from a female donor with celiac disease. CDR3s include the opening cysteine and the closing phenylalanine or tryptophan. The D gene is left open where the match is weak. Where a row states a size, it is once, few, many or the class of an expanded clone; other rows omit it.

V gene: TRBV20-1
D gene: NA
clone size: many
J gene: TRBJ1-1
CDR3 DNA: TGCAGTGCAAAACCGGGACATCAGAACACTGAAGCTTTCTTT
CDR3 protein: CSAKPGHQNTEAFF

V gene: TRBV6-2/TRBV6-3
D gene: NA
clone size: many
J gene: TRBJ2-3
CDR3 DNA: TGTGCCAGCAGCCTCAGGGGGAGCGGGACGGCAGATACGCAGTATTTT
CDR3 protein: CASSLRGSGTADTQYF

V gene: TRBV2
D gene: TRBD1
clone size: few
J gene: TRBJ1-4
CDR3 DNA: TGTGCCAGCGCCGGGACAGCTAATGAAAAACTGTTTTTT
CDR3 protein: CASAGTANEKLFF

V gene: TRBV19
D gene: TRBD1
clone size: many
J gene: TRBJ1-1
CDR3 DNA: TGTGCCTCGGAGGGACAGATGAACACTGAAGCTTTCTTT
CDR3 protein: CASEGQMNTEAFF

V gene: TRBV7-9
D gene: NA
clone size: hyperexpanded
J gene: TRBJ2-7
CDR3 DNA: TGTGCCAGCAGCTTATCGATCCAGGGGCCTTCCTACGAGCAGTACTTC
CDR3 protein: CASSLSIQGPSYEQYF

V gene: TRBV5-4
D gene: TRBD2
clone size: many
J gene: TRBJ2-7
CDR3 DNA: TGTGCCAGCAGTCTTCGGGCTAGCGGGGCCTACGAGCAGTACTTC
CDR3 protein: CASSLRASGAYEQYF

V gene: TRBV7-8
D gene: TRBD2
clone size: medium-sized
J gene: TRBJ2-3
CDR3 DNA: TGTGCCAGCAGCGAGGATGGGACTAGCGCCACAGATACGCAGTATTTT
CDR3 protein: CASSEDGTSATDTQYF

V gene: TRBV3-1
D gene: NA
clone size: many
J gene: TRBJ1-4
CDR3 DNA: TGTGCCAGCAGCCAAGGGTGGGAAAAACTGTTTTTT
CDR3 protein: CASSQGWEKLFF

V gene: TRBV29-1
D gene: NA
clone size: NA
J gene: TRBJ1-5
CDR3 DNA: TGCAGCGTTGGCCCCCCGGGGCCTGGGAAGTGGCCCCAGCATTTT
CDR3 protein: CSVGPPGPGKWPQHF

V gene: TRBV7-2
D gene: NA
clone size: NA
J gene: TRBJ2-3
CDR3 DNA: TGTGCCAGCAGCCAAAGGGGGGGAACAGATACGCAGTATTTT
CDR3 protein: CASSQRGGTDTQYF

V gene: TRBV3-1
D gene: NA
clone size: many
J gene: TRBJ1-4
CDR3 DNA: TGTGCCAGCAGCCAAGAGACATGGGATGAAAAACTGTTTTTT
CDR3 protein: CASSQETWDEKLFF

V gene: TRBV7-3
D gene: NA
clone size: medium-sized
J gene: TRBJ2-2
CDR3 DNA: TGTGCCAGCAGCGCTAGTCTCTCCACCGGGGAGCTGTTTTTT
CDR3 protein: CASSASLSTGELFF

V gene: TRBV14
D gene: NA
clone size: many
J gene: TRBJ1-3
CDR3 DNA: TGTGCCAGCAGCCAACGTCCCGAGGACACCATATATTTT
CDR3 protein: CASSQRPEDTIYF

V gene: TRBV2
D gene: TRBD1
clone size: NA
J gene: TRBJ1-5
CDR3 DNA: TGTGCCAGCAGTGAGTACAGGGGGGATCAGCCCCAGCATTTT
CDR3 protein: CASSEYRGDQPQHF

V gene: TRBV5-1
D gene: TRBD1
clone size: medium-sized
J gene: TRBJ2-1
CDR3 DNA: TGCGCCAGCAGCTTCAACACAGGGGGCTCCTACAATGAGCAGTTCTTC
CDR3 protein: CASSFNTGGSYNEQFF

V gene: TRBV5-4
D gene: TRBD2
clone size: many
J gene: TRBJ2-3
CDR3 DNA: TGTGCCAGCAGCCCAGGGACTAGCGGAAGCACAGATACGCAGTATTTT
CDR3 protein: CASSPGTSGSTDTQYF

V gene: TRBV19
D gene: TRBD2
clone size: many
J gene: TRBJ2-1
CDR3 DNA: TGTGCCAGTAGTCTTACTAGCGGGACCTTCAATGAGCAGTTCTTC
CDR3 protein: CASSLTSGTFNEQFF

V gene: TRBV7-3
D gene: TRBD1
clone size: NA
J gene: TRBJ2-7
CDR3 DNA: TGTACCAACAGCTCACACTGGGACAGCGAGCAGTACTTC
CDR3 protein: CTNSSHWDSEQYF

V gene: TRBV11-2
D gene: NA
clone size: NA
J gene: TRBJ2-7
CDR3 DNA: TGTGCCAGCAGCTTGAGGGCTGTTACTTACGAGCAGTACTTC
CDR3 protein: CASSLRAVTYEQYF